This is a list of T cell receptor beta chains from one sample in a study of cytomegalovirus exposure and HLA in healthy donors. Sequenced by immunoSEQ multiplex PCR; TCRdb stores in-frame clones only, minus some. The data show more than 95,000 clones, with about 68% seen just once and approximately 3.8% held by the top ten. The sample taken for sequencing was PBMCs. The receptors stem from a man aged 40-55 years in good health and CMV-seropositive. Each CDR3 is given with its conserved first and last residue. D genes are given only for firm matches.

j_gene,d_gene,v_gene,CDR3aa
TRBJ2-5,.,TRBV5-1,CASSPRGVQETQYF
TRBJ1-3,.,TRBV11-2,CASSGYRDFRAGNTIYF
TRBJ1-6,TRBD1,TRBV30,CAWSLTGGRMDSPLHF
TRBJ2-6,.,TRBV6-5,CASSSLGTGGANVLTF
TRBJ2-7,TRBD1,TRBV28,CASSPGQGAYEQYF
TRBJ2-1,.,TRBV27,CASNHRVSNYNEQFF
TRBJ1-2,TRBD1,TRBV18,CASSPEAQGPSGYTF
TRBJ1-5,TRBD1,TRBV27,CASSLESTGVNQPQHF
TRBJ2-3,TRBD2,TRBV27,CASSLTGTSGTDTQYF
TRBJ2-5,.,TRBV11-3,CASSLTSSTETQYF
TRBJ1-2,TRBD1,TRBV7-8,CASSTDRGRFYGYTF
TRBJ2-4,.,TRBV30,CAWSVLNNQNIQYF
TRBJ2-1,.,TRBV15,CATSRDPRGYNEQFF
.,TRBD2,TRBV4-1,CASSQEAGGVSYEQYF
TRBJ2-5,TRBD2,TRBV9,CASSVGTSGRSQQETQYF
TRBJ2-3,.,TRBV11-2,CASSLGSGSTDTQYF
TRBJ1-2,TRBD1,TRBV19,CASSTATGGAGRGYTF
TRBJ2-1,.,TRBV27,CASSFLIANNEQFF
TRBJ1-2,TRBD1,TRBV7-9,CASSSSGGQGVMGYTF
TRBJ1-4,.,TRBV7-2,CASSSGSTNEKLFF
TRBJ1-5,TRBD1,TRBV28,CASSLTGVSNQPQHF
TRBJ1-4,.,TRBV6-1,CASSVGSSTEKLFF
TRBJ2-1,.,TRBV7-3,CASSPLGIGGRDEQFF
TRBJ1-5,.,TRBV19,CASKGQGDTQPQHF
TRBJ2-7,.,TRBV13,CASSLKSTYYEQYF
TRBJ2-1,.,TRBV9,CASSAQGQNNEQFF
TRBJ1-6,TRBD1,TRBV30,CAWGETDRNSPLHF
TRBJ1-1,.,TRBV6-1,CLTAGGGTEAFF
TRBJ2-5,TRBD2,TRBV6-1,CASSGLAGGETQYF
TRBJ2-7,TRBD1,TRBV9,CASSVGQGTSYEQYF
TRBJ1-2,.,TRBV29-1,CSVEEEGGYTF
TRBJ1-2,.,TRBV6-5,CASSYQGGAPNYGYTF
TRBJ2-7,.,TRBV4-2,CASSQEAGESYEQYF
TRBJ2-2,.,TRBV4-3,CASRRDSYTGELFF
TRBJ1-5,.,TRBV7-9,CASSSSGNNQPQHF
TRBJ2-1,TRBD1,TRBV19,CASSSRRTGTSYNEQFF
TRBJ2-5,TRBD1,TRBV6-5,CASSRQGKKTQYF
TRBJ2-5,TRBD1,TRBV5-4,CASSSQGMDETQYF
TRBJ1-4,.,TRBV5-6,CASSFWGLNEKLFF
TRBJ2-5,TRBD2,TRBV7-2,CASSSPSGQRSQETQYF
TRBJ2-7,TRBD2,TRBV4-2,CASRDSTSGRKHEQYF
TRBJ2-1,TRBD1,TRBV10-3,CAISGRDRGNEQFF
TRBJ1-2,.,TRBV19,CASSIGGTEQDYGYTF
TRBJ2-2,TRBD2,TRBV7-8,CASHTSGRTRELFF
TRBJ2-5,.,TRBV9,CASSLMTSQETQYF
TRBJ1-1,.,TRBV9,CASSPRTYNTEAFF
TRBJ2-7,TRBD2,TRBV29-1,CSVVAGVPYEQYF
TRBJ2-7,TRBD2,TRBV18,CASSPLPSGRASEQYF
TRBJ2-7,TRBD1,TRBV6-5,CASTRDRGYEQYF
TRBJ2-1,TRBD2,TRBV19,CASRGLAGGGEQFF
TRBJ1-1,TRBD1,TRBV28,CASSSTGGILNTEAFF
TRBJ2-2,TRBD1,TRBV7-3,CASSPGTGGMKLFF
TRBJ1-2,TRBD1,TRBV6-6,CASIPGTALHGYTF
TRBJ1-4,.,TRBV6-1,CASSDFRAATNEKLFF
TRBJ1-1,TRBD1,TRBV19,CASSPYTGVFTEAFF
TRBJ1-1,TRBD1,TRBV7-2,CASSLDRAGGEAFF
TRBJ1-5,TRBD1,TRBV19,CASSVDRGSNQPQHF
TRBJ1-1,.,TRBV15,CATTRGGDTEAFF
TRBJ1-1,.,TRBV7-3,CASSIGPGNTEAFF
TRBJ1-5,.,TRBV7-9,CASSFQGNQPQHF